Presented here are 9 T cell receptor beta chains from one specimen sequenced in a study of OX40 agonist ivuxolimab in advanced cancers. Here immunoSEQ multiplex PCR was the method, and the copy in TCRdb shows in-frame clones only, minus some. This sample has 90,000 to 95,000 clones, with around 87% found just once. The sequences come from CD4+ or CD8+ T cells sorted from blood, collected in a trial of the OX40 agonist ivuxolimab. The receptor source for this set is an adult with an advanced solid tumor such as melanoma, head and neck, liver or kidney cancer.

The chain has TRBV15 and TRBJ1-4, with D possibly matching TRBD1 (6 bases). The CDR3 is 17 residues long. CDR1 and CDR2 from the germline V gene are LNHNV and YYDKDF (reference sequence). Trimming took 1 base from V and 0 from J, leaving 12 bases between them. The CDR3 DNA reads TGTGCCACCAGCAGAGGGGGGCTTTTTACAACTAATGAAAAACTGTTTTTT. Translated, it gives CATSRGGLFTTNEKLFF.

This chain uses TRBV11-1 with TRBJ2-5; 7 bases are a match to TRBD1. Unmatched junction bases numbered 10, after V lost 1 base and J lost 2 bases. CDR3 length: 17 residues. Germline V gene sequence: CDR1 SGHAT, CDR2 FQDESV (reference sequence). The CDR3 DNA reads TGTGCCAGCAGCTTAGGAATTTCCTCAGGGGGTCAAGAGACCCAGTACTTC. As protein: CASSLGISSGGQETQYF.

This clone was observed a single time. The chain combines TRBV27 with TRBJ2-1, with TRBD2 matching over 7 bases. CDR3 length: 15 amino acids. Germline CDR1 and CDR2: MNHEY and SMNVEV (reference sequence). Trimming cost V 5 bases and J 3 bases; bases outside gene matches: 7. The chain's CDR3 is CASSLLADFYNEQFF. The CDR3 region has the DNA TGTGCCAGCAGTCTCCTAGCGGACTTCTACAATGAGCAGTTCTTC.

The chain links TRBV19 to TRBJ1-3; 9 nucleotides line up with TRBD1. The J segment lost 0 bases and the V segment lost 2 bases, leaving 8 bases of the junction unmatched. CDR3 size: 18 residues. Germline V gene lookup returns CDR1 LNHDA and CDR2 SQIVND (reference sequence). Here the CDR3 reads CASSILGTGQISGNTIYF. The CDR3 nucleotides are TGTGCCAGTAGTATATTGGGGACAGGGCAGATCTCTGGAAACACCATATATTTT.

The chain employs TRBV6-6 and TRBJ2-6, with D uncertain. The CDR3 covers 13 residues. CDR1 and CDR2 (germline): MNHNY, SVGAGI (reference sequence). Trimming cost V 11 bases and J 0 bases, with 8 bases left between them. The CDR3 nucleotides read TGTGCCTCTCGAAACTCTGGGGCCAACGTCCTGACTTTC. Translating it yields CASRNSGANVLTF.

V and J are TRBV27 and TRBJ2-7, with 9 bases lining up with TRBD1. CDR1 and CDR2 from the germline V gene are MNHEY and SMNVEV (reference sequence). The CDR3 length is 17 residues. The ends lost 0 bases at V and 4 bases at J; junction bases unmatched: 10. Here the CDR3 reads CASSLSTGGFTVYEQYF. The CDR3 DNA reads TGTGCCAGCAGTTTATCGACAGGGGGTTTCACGGTTTACGAGCAGTACTTC.

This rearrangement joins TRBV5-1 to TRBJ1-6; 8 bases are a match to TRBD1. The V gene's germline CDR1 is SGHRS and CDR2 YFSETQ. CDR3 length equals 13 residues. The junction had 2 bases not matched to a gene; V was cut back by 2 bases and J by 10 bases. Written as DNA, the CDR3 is TGCGCCAGCAGCTTAGGACAGGGCTCACCCCTCCACTTT. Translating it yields CASSLGQGSPLHF.

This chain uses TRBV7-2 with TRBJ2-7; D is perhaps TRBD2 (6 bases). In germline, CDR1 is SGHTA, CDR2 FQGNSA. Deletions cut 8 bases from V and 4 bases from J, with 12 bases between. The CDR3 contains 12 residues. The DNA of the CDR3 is TGTGCCAGCGGGGGGAGAAGGTACGAGCAGTACTTC. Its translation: CASGGRRYEQYF.

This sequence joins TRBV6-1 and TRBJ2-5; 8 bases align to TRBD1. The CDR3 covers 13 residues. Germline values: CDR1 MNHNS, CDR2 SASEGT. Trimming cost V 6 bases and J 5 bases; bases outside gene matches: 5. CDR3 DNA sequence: TGTGCCAGCAGCTTGGACAGGGAGGAGACCCAGTACTTC. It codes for CASSLDREETQYF.